These 17 T cell receptor beta chains share one sample of origin, sequenced in a study of T cells in Graves' hyperthyroidism and ophthalmopathy. Amplification targeted TCR beta CDR3 regions from RNA transcripts. In the first-round RT-PCR of the TCR CDR3, the HTBI primer set was used. MiXCR, applied by TCRdb to the multiplex PCR reads, yields one record per CDR3 protein. The profile shows about 350,000 distinct CDR3 sequences, 19% of them singletons. The sequenced material came from blood. The receptors were sampled from a woman between 18 and 30 years old with Graves' hyperthyroidism.

This clonotype was picked up many times. The genes are TRBV28 and TRBJ1-2; perhaps TRBD1 as D (5 bases). Trimming stripped 10 bases from V and 7 bases from J, with 19 bases between. The germline V gene has CDR1 MDHEN and CDR2 SYDVKM. The CDR3 length is 13 residues. CDR3 amino acids: CATAPQVWGGYTF. CDR3 sequence (DNA): TGTGCCACCGCCCCACAGGTCTGGGGTGGCTACACCTTC.

This clonotype has at least ten counts. J is TRBJ2-5 and V is TRBV7-9; D may be TRBD1 (5 bases). This CDR3 contains 13 residues. Germline V gene data show CDR1 as SEHNR and CDR2 as FQNEAQ (reference sequence). V was pared by 5 bases and J by 5 bases, with 12 bases between. CDR3 sequence (DNA): TGTGCCAGCAGCCAGGGTCAGAGTGAGACCCAGTACTTC. Translated: CASSQGQSETQYF.

This clonotype appeared a few times. The chain uses TRBV18 and TRBJ1-1; no clear D gene. The CDR3 consists of 13 residues. The V gene's germline CDR1 is KGHSH and CDR2 LQKENI. Trimming pared 3 bases from V and 8 bases from J, leaving 13 bases between. CDR3 in amino acids: CASSPQFREEAFF. DNA of the CDR3: TGTGCCAGCTCACCCCAATTTCGGGAGGAAGCTTTCTTT.

Of note for this clonotype: A read error may account for a junction end that differs from germline. The J gene is TRBJ1-1, the V gene TRBV10-3; D is possibly TRBD1 (5 bases). This CDR3 is built from 13 residues. Germline CDR1 and CDR2: ENHRY and SYGVKD. The CDR3 protein is CAINELGTTEAFF. DNA of the CDR3: TGTGCCATCAATGAGCTGGGGACCACTGAAGCTTTCTTT.

The V call is TRBV9, the J call TRBJ1-1; TRBD1 might be the D (5 bases). The V end was cut by 3 bases, the J end by 6 bases, with 9 bases between. Germline V gives CDR1 SGDLS, CDR2 YYNGEE. CDR3 length: 12 residues. This CDR3 is CASSGQGSEAFF. The CDR3 bases are TGTGCCAGCAGCGGGCAGGGTTCTGAAGCTTTCTTT.

This clonotype came up a few times. The V call is TRBV3-1, the J call TRBJ2-5, with TRBD1 matching 8 bases. Germline V gene sequence: CDR1 LGHDT, CDR2 YNNKEL (reference sequence). V was clipped by 0 bases and J by 7 bases; unmatched bases: 13. This CDR3 is built from 17 residues. CDR3 protein: CASSQDPRTGPGGTQYF. The CDR3 DNA reads as TGTGCCAGCAGCCAAGATCCAAGGACAGGGCCCGGGGGGACCCAGTACTTC.

Ten or more counts support this clonotype. V is TRBV6-1 and J is TRBJ1-5; TRBD1 aligns across 8 bases. V was clipped by 5 bases and J by 7 bases; unmatched bases: 10. The length of the CDR3 is 15 residues. Germline V gene data show CDR1 as MNHNS and CDR2 as SASEGT. CDR3 region: CASSSSPGGGQPQHF. The CDR3 DNA reads TGTGCCAGCAGTAGCTCCCCAGGGGGCGGGCAGCCCCAGCATTTT.

Ten or more counts support this clonotype. The chain couples TRBV28 to TRBJ2-7; D not certain. V shed 3 bases and J shed 2 bases, with 8 bases lying between them. The CDR3 has 13 amino acids. CDR1 and CDR2 from the germline V gene are MDHEN and SYDVKM. The CDR3, as DNA: TGTGCCAGCAGTTTGTCAGGACCCTACGAGCAGTACTTC. Its translation: CASSLSGPYEQYF.

Many counts were recorded for this clonotype. J is TRBJ1-1 and V is TRBV5-5; unclear D gene. The CDR3 has 13 residues. The germline V gene encodes CDR1 SGHKS and CDR2 YYEKEE (reference sequence). V lost 2 bases and J lost 5, with 10 bases in between. CDR3 in DNA: TGTGCCAGCAGCTTAGCTGGGAGAACTGAAGCTTTCTTT. It translates to CASSLAGRTEAFF.

This clonotype came up many times. The CDR3 DNA sequence: TGTGCCAGCTCACCACAAACTAGCGGGGGTGGCGAGCAGTACTTC. Its translation is CASSPQTSGGGEQYF. V usage is TRBV18 and J usage is TRBJ2-7; 11 bases fit TRBD2. This CDR3 is 15 amino acids long. Trimming took 1 base from V and 6 from J; bases not matched to a gene: 5. The V gene's germline CDR1 is KGHSH and CDR2 LQKENI.

Ten or more counts support this clonotype. This chain links TRBV28 with TRBJ2-7; D is unclear. Per germline, CDR1 MDHEN and CDR2 SYDVKM. Between the trimmed V and J ends, which lost 5 bases and 2 bases, there was a span of 7 bases. This CDR3 has 12 amino acids. The CDR3 protein is CASSPRAYEQYF. In nucleotides, the CDR3 is TGTGCCAGCAGTCCCCGAGCCTACGAGCAGTACTTC.

Many counts were recorded for this clonotype. The chain carries TRBV6-1 and TRBJ1-5; no clear D gene. The V end lost 3 bases, the J end lost 6 bases, and 6 bases lay between the germline ends. CDR3 size: 12 residues. Germline V gives CDR1 MNHNS, CDR2 SASEGT. CDR3 region: CASSDVGQPQHF. CDR3 DNA: TGTGCCAGCAGTGACGTAGGTCAGCCCCAGCATTTT.

The sample holds one count of this clonotype. The V gene is TRBV12-3 or TRBV12-4, the J gene TRBJ1-1; perhaps TRBD1 as D (6 bases). The CDR3 covers 14 residues. The V gene lost 6 bases and the J gene lost 0 bases, with 11 bases spanning the gap. The CDR3: CASSDRRMNTEAFF. CDR3 nucleotides: TGTGCCAGCAGCGACAGGAGAATGAACACTGAAGCTTTCTTT.

Ten or more counts support this clonotype. The J gene is TRBJ2-5, the V gene TRBV5-1, with D possibly called TRBD1 or TRBD2 (5 bases each). The CDR3 extends over 14 amino acids. The germline CDR1 and CDR2 sequences are SGHRS and YFSETQ. Deletions cut 6 bases from V and 5 bases from J, with 17 bases between. Here the CDR3 reads CASTRGPPGETQYF. CDR3 bases: TGCGCCAGCACCCGGGGACCTCCCGGGGAGACCCAGTACTTC.

The J gene is TRBJ2-3, the V gene TRBV6-1; TRBD2 might be the D (6 bases). The germline V and J ends were trimmed by 4 bases and 2 bases, with 19 bases remaining between them. Germline CDR1 is MNHNS and CDR2 is SASEGT. The CDR3 is made up of 17 amino acids. The DNA for the CDR3 is TGTGCCAGCAGTGTTGACGGGGGTCCTCTCTTCACAGATACGCAGTATTTT. This encodes CASSVDGGPLFTDTQYF.

At least ten counts were recorded for this clonotype. The J gene is TRBJ1-5, the V gene TRBV10-1, with unresolved D. The length of the CDR3 is 13 residues. V lost 2 bases, J lost 5 bases, and 7 bases lay in between. Germline-derived CDR1 and CDR2 are WNHNN and SYGVQD (reference sequence). This CDR3 reads CASSERPDQPQHF. In nucleotides, the CDR3 is TGCGCCAGCAGTGAGCGGCCGGATCAGCCCCAGCATTTT.

This clonotype was seen at least ten times. J is TRBJ1-5 and V is TRBV2; D call uncertain. Trimming removed 4 bases from V and 1 base from J, with 5 bases in between. Germline V lookup: CDR1 SNHLY, CDR2 FYNNEI. The CDR3 has 13 residues. Written as DNA, the CDR3 is TGTGCCAGCAGTGGATCAAGCAATCAGCCCCAGCATTTT. Translating it yields CASSGSSNQPQHF.